Listed here are 2 T cell receptor beta chains from one sample, sequenced in a study of blood T cells in healthy people across ages. Together with a sample-barcoded 5' primer, a J-beta primer mix was included in a second PCR lasting about 6 to 11 cycles. MiXCR was run by TCRdb on the 5' RACE reads, yielding one entry per CDR3 protein. Seen here are approximately 1.5 million distinct CDR3 sequences, around 40% observed once, and the top ten hold about 3.8%. Sequences were obtained from blood. These TCRs come from a young woman in good health.

There are a few counts of this clonotype. The V call is TRBV7-9, the J call TRBJ1-2; D is ambiguous. There are 15 residues in the CDR3. Germline CDR1 SEHNR, CDR2 FQNEAQ (reference sequence). V was cut by 4 bases and J by 2 bases, with 14 bases left in between. The CDR3: CASSSARGRNYGYTF. CDR3 DNA sequence: TGTGCCAGCAGCTCGGCCCGCGGCAGAAACTATGGCTACACCTTC.

This clonotype appeared once. This chain connects TRBV5-1 to TRBJ1-3; D unresolved. Germline CDR1 is SGHRS and CDR2 is YFSETQ. The V end was cut by 0 bases, the J end by 0 bases, with 7 bases between. CDR3 length: 15 amino acids. The CDR3 region has the DNA TGCGCCAGCAGCTTGGCGGCCTCCTCTGGAAACACCATATATTTT. Its translation: CASSLAASSGNTIYF.